This TCR beta chain was profiled in a study of blood T cells in healthy people across ages. Study-wide results and limits: In long-lived donors, naive CD4+ cell counts and diversity exceeded those of aged donors.

Primed by a sample-barcoded 5' primer and a J-beta primer mix, a second PCR proceeded for roughly 6 to 12 cycles. A template-switch adaptor containing 12 random nucleotides labeled each cDNA molecule. Each sample provided no less than 2.5 million CDR3-containing paired-end reads. In TCRdb, the 5' RACE reads were re-called with MiXCR into one record per CDR3 protein. The repertoire holds some 880,000 distinct CDR3 sequences, with about 34% as singletons. The CDR3 sequence is 14 residues long. The V end lost 8 bases, the J end lost 8 bases, and 18 bases lay between the germline ends. Germline V gene data show CDR1 as ENHRY and CDR2 as SYGVKD. About this clonotype: Its antigen is unidentified.

The chain links TRBV10-3 to TRBJ1-4, with D tentatively TRBD1 (5 bases). Sample: blood. This sequence originates from a man between 18 and 29 years old in good health. The CDR3: CAIGTGPQGEKLFF. The CDR3 DNA is TGTGCCATCGGAACAGGACCCCAGGGAGAAAAACTGTTTTTT.